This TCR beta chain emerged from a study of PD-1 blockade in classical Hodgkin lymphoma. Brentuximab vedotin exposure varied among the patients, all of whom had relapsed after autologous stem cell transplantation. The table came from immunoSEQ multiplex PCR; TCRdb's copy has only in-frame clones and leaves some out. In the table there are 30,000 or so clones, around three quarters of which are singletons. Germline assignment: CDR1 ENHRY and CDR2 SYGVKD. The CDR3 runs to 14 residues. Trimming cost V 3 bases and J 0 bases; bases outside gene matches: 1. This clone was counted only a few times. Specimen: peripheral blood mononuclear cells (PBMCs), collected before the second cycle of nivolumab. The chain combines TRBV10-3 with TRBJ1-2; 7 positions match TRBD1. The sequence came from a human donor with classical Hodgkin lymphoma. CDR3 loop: CAISEGTANYGYTF. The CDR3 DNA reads TGTGCCATCAGTGAAGGGACAGCTAACTATGGCTACACCTTC.